This record looks at one TCR beta chain sequence and its context. The table came from immunoSEQ multiplex PCR; TCRdb's copy has only in-frame clones and leaves some out. The table includes some 70,000 clones, roughly 85% detected once. The sample originates from a study of blood T cell repertoires in COVID-19. CDR1 is SNHLY and CDR2 is FYNNEI in the germline V gene. Unmatched junction bases numbered 15, after V lost 7 bases and J lost 9 bases. The CDR3 has 16 residues. The TCR sequence derives from a woman in her sixties or seventies with COVID-19, enrolled during active disease. The V and J genes are TRBV2 and TRBJ2-1; the match to TRBD1 covers 10 bases. Source material: peripheral blood. CDR3 amino acids: CASKAGGQGILGEQFF. CDR3 bases: TGTGCCAGCAAAGCCGGGGGACAGGGGATTCTAGGTGAGCAGTTCTTC.